The 30 T cell receptor beta chains presented below share a single source sample, sequenced in a study of beta chain features in type 1 diabetes (dated by TCRdb to the late 2010s). The library was made by the immunoSEQ multiplex PCR assay. The High Capacity cDNA Reverse Transcription Kit was used to reverse transcribe all of the isolated RNA, meaning that expressed TCRB transcripts were what got sequenced. TCRdb carries this immuneACCESS record with in-frame sequences only. Its versions omit some clonotypes, under half of them owing to an unresolved V gene in the studies checked, with the rest unexplained. The sample table shows approximately 260,000 clones, and roughly 20% are seen once. The ten biggest clones cover about 0.028% of the sample. General study outcomes and caveats: A moderate but significant shortening of TCRB CDR3 length was observed in type 1 diabetes patients in all four CD4+ subsets.

These receptors are not linked to any known antigen. Material: naive CD4+ T cells from blood. The sample's cell subset or site label, decoded: true naive CD4+ T cells. These receptors were taken from a woman aged 40 to 50 with type 1 diabetes.

The chain is built from TRBV5-6 and TRBJ2-7; 9 nucleotides match TRBD2. The CDR3 has 16 residues. The junction had 11 bases not matched to a gene; V was cut back by 3 bases and J by 4 bases. CDR1 and CDR2 (germline): SGHDT, YYEEEE. CDR3 DNA sequence: TGTGCCAGCAGCTACTTAGCGGGGGTGCCATCGTACGAGCAGTACTTC. This translates into CASSYLAGVPSYEQYF.

This clone was counted only a few times. The chain carries TRBV4-3 and TRBJ1-2; 9 bases are a match to TRBD1. The CDR3 extends over 15 amino acids. CDR1 is LGHNA, CDR2 YSLEER, per germline. J lost 6 bases, V lost 4 bases, and 9 bases had no gene match. The CDR3 nucleotides are TGCGCCAGCAGCCCACAGGGGGCCCCGTCCAATGGCTACACCTTC. Residues: CASSPQGAPSNGYTF.

The chain carries TRBV2 and TRBJ2-2; D uncertain. The CDR3 totals 15 residues. V lost 7 bases to trimming and J lost 4 bases, with 16 bases between them. CDR1 is SNHLY, CDR2 FYNNEI, per germline. The CDR3 region is CASNPLMSSTGELFF. For the CDR3, the DNA is TGTGCCAGCAACCCCCTTATGTCGAGCACCGGGGAGCTGTTTTTT.

V is TRBV29-1 and J is TRBJ1-4, with 9 bases lining up with TRBD1. CDR1 is SQVTM and CDR2 is ANQGSEA in the germline V gene. The V gene end was trimmed by 7 bases and the J gene end by 7 bases; junction bases not matched to a gene: 7. The length of the CDR3 is 13 residues. In DNA form, the CDR3 reads TGCAGCGCTTACAGGGGGCGCGGTGAAAAACTGTTTTTT. Protein sequence: CSAYRGRGEKLFF.

This clone has a handful of counts. V is TRBV7-2 and J is TRBJ2-1, with a possible D match to TRBD1 (6 bases). V lost 4 bases, J lost 9 bases, and 10 bases lay in between. The CDR3 consists of 12 residues. Germline CDR1 SGHTA, CDR2 FQGNSA. The CDR3 DNA reads as TGTGCCAGCAGCTCATTAGGGGGTGAGCAGTTCTTC. It is translated as CASSSLGGEQFF.

V is TRBV30 and J is TRBJ2-3; 8 bases are a match to TRBD1. V lost 4 bases, J lost 0 bases, and 12 bases stayed unmatched. The CDR3 length is 17 residues. CDR1 is GTSNPN and CDR2 is SVGIG in the germline V gene (reference sequence). CDR3 sequence (DNA): TGTGCCTGGACCCGAAGCCGCGACAGGGGTAGCACAGATACGCAGTATTTT. This translates into CAWTRSRDRGSTDTQYF.

J is TRBJ2-5 and V is TRBV5-4, with 9 bases lining up with TRBD2. Germline CDR1 reads SGHNT; CDR2 reads YYREEE (reference sequence). The CDR3 has 16 residues. J gave up 5 bases and V 0 bases, and 8 bases lay outside the gene matches. CDR3 sequence: CASSLAGGGASETQYF. The CDR3 DNA is TGTGCCAGCAGCTTGGCGGGCGGGGGGGCCTCGGAGACCCAGTACTTC.

This clone was seen a single time. V and J are TRBV6-5 and TRBJ1-2; 9 bases fit TRBD1. Germline CDR1 reads MNHEY; CDR2 reads SVGAGI. J lost 4 bases, V lost 1 base, and 4 bases had no gene match. This CDR3 comprises 15 residues. CDR3 nucleotides: TGTGCCAGCAGTTACTATAGACAGGGGGTCTATGGCTACACCTTC. Translated, it gives CASSYYRQGVYGYTF.

This clone was observed a handful of times. The J gene is TRBJ2-1, the V gene TRBV2; 8 positions match TRBD2. The V gene's germline CDR1 is SNHLY and CDR2 FYNNEI. Trimming took 7 bases from V and 2 from J; bases not matched to a gene: 4. This CDR3 spans 14 amino acids. CDR3 sequence (DNA): TGTGCCAGCACGAGCGGGAGTGCCTACAATGAGCAGTTCTTC. Translating it yields CASTSGSAYNEQFF. The full variable domain, with the rest looked up from reference TRBV2 and TRBJ2-1, is EPEVTQTPSHQVTQMGQEVILRCVPISNHLYFYWYRQILGQKVEFLVSFYNNEISEKSEIFDDQFSVERPDGSNFTLKIRSTKLEDSAMYFCASTSGSAYNEQFFGPGTRLTVL.

The chain couples TRBV4-3 to TRBJ1-2; tentative D call: TRBD1 (6 bases). Trimming removed 1 base from V and 4 bases from J, with 10 bases in between. This CDR3 spans 14 amino acids. Germline loops: CDR1 LGHNA, CDR2 YSLEER. Here the CDR3 reads CASSQGRGSYGYTF. CDR3 coding DNA: TGCGCCAGCAGCCAAGGCAGGGGCAGCTATGGCTACACCTTC.

This clone was observed a handful of times. The V call is TRBV7-9, the J call TRBJ1-2, with D unclear. The CDR3 has 15 amino acids. Trimming stripped 7 bases from V and 7 bases from J, with 22 bases between. CDR1 and CDR2 (germline): SEHNR, FQNEAQ (reference sequence). The CDR3: CASTKEGGVTTGYTF. The CDR3 DNA reads TGTGCCAGCACCAAGGAGGGCGGGGTAACGACTGGCTACACCTTC.

A few counts support this clone. The chain joins TRBV7-9 to TRBJ2-7; maybe TRBD1 (6 bases). Between the trimmed V and J ends, which lost 5 bases and 1 base, there was a span of 12 bases. This CDR3 region has 14 residues. Germline V gene sequence: CDR1 SEHNR, CDR2 FQNEAQ (reference sequence). CDR3 sequence reads: CASSPADRSYEQYF. For the CDR3, the DNA is TGTGCCAGCAGCCCTGCCGACAGGTCCTACGAGCAGTACTTC.

CDR3 loop: CAWRRSGQANEKLFF. Here the CDR3 DNA reads TGTGCCTGGAGGAGGTCAGGACAGGCTAATGAAAAACTGTTTTTT. V and J are TRBV30 and TRBJ1-4; 7 nucleotides line up with TRBD1. The V segment lost 3 bases and the J segment 3 bases; nucleotides outside the gene matches: 7. Looked up from germline, CDR1 is GTSNPN and CDR2 is SVGIG (reference sequence). The CDR3 is made up of 15 amino acids.

In this sample, this clone turned up a few times. This specimen includes other DNA sequences encoding the same CDR3. The chain carries TRBV29-1 and TRBJ2-1; D unresolved. The CDR3 runs 11 residues. V was trimmed by 5 bases and J by 4 bases, leaving 6 bases between them. Germline CDR1 and CDR2: SQVTM and ANQGSEA. The CDR3 DNA follows: TGCAGCGTTTCCAGTTACAATGAGCAGTTCTTC. Its protein is CSVSSYNEQFF.

This sequence joins TRBV14 and TRBJ1-1; D unresolved. Germline CDR1 is SGHDN and CDR2 is FVKESK. V lost 4 bases to trimming and J lost 0 bases, with 12 bases between them. The CDR3 sequence is 15 residues long. The CDR3 DNA follows: TGTGCCAGCAGCCGAGCCCAACTGATGAACACTGAAGCTTTCTTT. It specifies CASSRAQLMNTEAFF. Combining the CDR3 with reference TRBV14 and TRBJ1-1 gives the whole variable domain EAGVTQFPSHSVIEKGQTVTLRCDPISGHDNLYWYRRVMGKEIKFLLHFVKESKQDESGMPNNRFLAERTGGTYSTLKVQPAELEDSGVYFCASSRAQLMNTEAFFGQGTRLTVV.

The gene calls are TRBV19 and TRBJ1-2; D perhaps matches TRBD1 (6 bases). From germline, CDR1 is LNHDA and CDR2 SQIVND (reference sequence). This CDR3 is built from 13 residues. V was trimmed by 7 bases and J by 8 bases, leaving 17 bases between them. CDR3 sequence: CASTEIGQFGYTF. The DNA for the CDR3 is TGTGCCAGTACTGAGATCGGACAGTTCGGCTACACCTTC.

The V gene is TRBV14, the J gene TRBJ2-4; D is unresolved. V lost 4 bases to trimming and J lost 6 bases, with 13 bases between them. The germline V gene encodes CDR1 SGHDN and CDR2 FVKESK. The CDR3 is made up of 14 amino acids. The CDR3 DNA sequence: TGTGCCAGCAGCCCCCCGAGGCCCGGAAACATTCAGTACTTC. Amino acids: CASSPPRPGNIQYF.

V and J are TRBV28 and TRBJ1-5; D is ambiguous. CDR1 and CDR2 from the germline V gene are MDHEN and SYDVKM. The CDR3 loop spans 14 amino acids. The V end was cut by 4 bases, the J end by 5 bases, with 12 bases between. CDR3 DNA: TGTGCCAGCAGTTGGCCCTCAGGCGATCAGCCCCAGCATTTT. Its protein product is CASSWPSGDQPQHF.

V gene TRBV12-5 combines with J gene TRBJ2-3; 8 bases map to TRBD2. The CDR3 has 16 residues. Trimming at V came to 1 base and at J to 3 bases, leaving 6 bases not matched to a gene. In germline, CDR1 is LGHNT, CDR2 FRNRAP. The CDR3, as DNA: TGTGCTAGTGGTTTGGGGACTAGCTCGTGGACAGATACGCAGTATTTT. The encoded protein is CASGLGTSSWTDTQYF.

This clone has just a few counts. This rearrangement joins TRBV7-9 to TRBJ2-7; weak D call: TRBD1 (5 bases). Trimming shortened V by 5 bases and J by 4 bases, and 9 bases separated the two germline ends. The CDR3 covers 12 residues. Germline V gene data show CDR1 as SEHNR and CDR2 as FQNEAQ (reference sequence). The CDR3 loop reads CASSRTLYEQYF. In nucleotides, the CDR3 is TGTGCCAGCAGCCGGACATTGTACGAGCAGTACTTC.

The gene calls are TRBV29-1 and TRBJ2-1; 9 positions match TRBD2. The CDR3 is 14 residues long. Per germline, CDR1 SQVTM and CDR2 ANQGSEA. V gave up 7 bases and J gave up 8 bases; unmatched junction bases: 12. The CDR3 DNA reads TGCAGCGGGGGAAGGGCGGGGGGGCTTGATGAGCAGTTCTTC. Its translation: CSGGRAGGLDEQFF.

The J gene is TRBJ2-7, the V gene TRBV9; 7 nucleotides agree with TRBD1. Germline trimming cut 2 bases from V and 6 bases from J; bases unmatched to any gene: 8. Germline loops: CDR1 SGDLS, CDR2 YYNGEE. The CDR3 runs 14 residues. The CDR3 nucleotides read TGTGCCAGCAGCGTGACAGGGTCCTTTGGCGAGCAGTACTTC. It codes for CASSVTGSFGEQYF.

The sample holds a few counts of this clone. The CDR3: CATSQGETQYF. CDR3 nucleotides: TGTGCCACCAGTCAGGGAGAGACCCAGTACTTC. The chain combines TRBV15 with TRBJ2-5; D may be TRBD1 (5 bases). Germline loops: CDR1 LNHNV, CDR2 YYDKDF (reference sequence). The CDR3 loop spans 11 amino acids. Trimming cost V 6 bases and J 4 bases, with 6 bases left between them.

This clone occurred a few times. The chain carries TRBV15 and TRBJ1-2, with TRBD1 identical over 7 bases. The CDR3 is made up of 15 amino acids. From germline, CDR1 is LNHNV and CDR2 YYDKDF (reference sequence). V shed 0 bases, J shed 3 bases, and the junction held 4 bases outside the gene matches. The CDR3 region is CATSRDLGQHYGYTF. The DNA for the CDR3 is TGTGCCACCAGCAGAGATCTGGGACAGCACTATGGCTACACCTTC. The variable domain in full, completed from reference TRBV15 and TRBJ1-2, reads DAMVIQNPRYQVTQFGKPVTLSCSQTLNHNVMYWYQQKSSQAPKLLFHYYDKDFNNEADTPDNFQSRRPNTSFCFLDIRSPGLGDTAMYLCATSRDLGQHYGYTFGSGTRLTVV.

This clone was observed a handful of times. The CDR3: CAISESKAGVRNEQFF. For the CDR3, the DNA is TGTGCCATCAGTGAGTCGAAAGCGGGAGTTCGGAATGAGCAGTTCTTC. J is TRBJ2-1 and V is TRBV10-3, with TRBD2 matching 8 bases. V dropped 0 bases and J dropped 7; count of bases not matched to a gene: 8. Germline assignment: CDR1 ENHRY and CDR2 SYGVKD. The CDR3 loop spans 16 amino acids.

This chain uses TRBV28 with TRBJ2-5; TRBD1 might be the D (5 bases). V gave up 2 bases and J gave up 2 bases, with 9 bases separating them. Per germline, CDR1 MDHEN and CDR2 SYDVKM. This CDR3 spans 14 amino acids. CDR3 protein: CASSLGQGQETQYF. Written as DNA, the CDR3 is TGTGCCAGCAGTTTAGGGCAGGGACAAGAGACCCAGTACTTC.

The chain recombines TRBV7-2 with TRBJ2-5; D is undetermined. CDR3 length: 14 residues. Trimming took 1 base from V and 1 from J, leaving 7 bases between them. Germline V CDR1 and CDR2: SGHTA, FQGNSA. The CDR3 protein is CASSLDAVQETQYF. The CDR3, as DNA: TGTGCCAGCAGCTTAGATGCAGTCCAAGAGACCCAGTACTTC.

The table lists this clone with a few counts. The chain is built from TRBV5-1 and TRBJ2-6, with D unclear. V lost 2 bases and J lost 2, with 8 bases in between. The CDR3 is 15 amino acids. Germline lookup yields CDR1 SGHRS and CDR2 YFSETQ. DNA for the CDR3: TGCGCCAGCAGCTTCGGAGAGGCTGGGGCCAACGTCCTGACTTTC. It codes for CASSFGEAGANVLTF.

The chain employs TRBV5-6 and TRBJ1-1; 8 bases are shared with TRBD1. J was trimmed by 5 bases and V by 0 bases; bases with no gene match: 6. Germline CDR1 reads SGHDT; CDR2 reads YYEEEE. The CDR3 totals 15 residues. The CDR3 spells CASSLAPGGKTEAFF. The CDR3 DNA reads TGTGCCAGCAGCTTGGCCCCAGGGGGCAAGACTGAAGCTTTCTTT.

This clone was found a few times. The chain employs TRBV5-6 and TRBJ1-4; the match to TRBD1 covers 7 bases. Germline CDR1 reads SGHDT; CDR2 reads YYEEEE. There are 15 residues in the CDR3. Trimming at V came to 2 bases and at J to 8 bases, leaving 9 bases not matched to a gene. The CDR3 nucleotides read TGTGCCAGCAGCTTACTCGACAGGGAGCAGGAAAAACTGTTTTTT. This sequence encodes CASSLLDREQEKLFF.